This TCR beta chain was profiled in a study of blood T cells in healthy people across ages. Points from the study as a whole: The study lacked donor CMV status, which possibly confounded expanded clonotype changes. Long-lived donors exceeded aged donors in naive CD4+ cells and diversity.

In its sample, this clonotype was seen a few times. Antigen: not known. With 1 base removed from V and 6 bases from J, the gap between germline ends came to 13 bases. The CDR3 is 15 amino acids. The germline V gene has CDR1 MGHRA and CDR2 YSYEKL. Together with a sample-barcoded 5' primer, a J-beta primer mix was included in a second PCR lasting roughly 6 to 12 cycles. Template switching added a 12-random-nucleotide identifier to every cDNA molecule. No fewer than 2.5 million CDR3-containing paired-end reads came from each sample. A single record per CDR3 protein comes from TCRdb applying MiXCR to the 5' RACE reads. Of over a million distinct CDR3 sequences in the sample, 42% were seen once.

Input material: blood. The chain joins TRBV4-1 to TRBJ1-5, with TRBD1 as a possible D gene (6 bases). The TCR originated in a woman younger than 35 in good health. CDR3 sequence reads: CASSQATGESQPQHF. The CDR3 DNA reads TGCGCCAGCAGCCAAGCGACAGGAGAAAGTCAGCCCCAGCATTTT.